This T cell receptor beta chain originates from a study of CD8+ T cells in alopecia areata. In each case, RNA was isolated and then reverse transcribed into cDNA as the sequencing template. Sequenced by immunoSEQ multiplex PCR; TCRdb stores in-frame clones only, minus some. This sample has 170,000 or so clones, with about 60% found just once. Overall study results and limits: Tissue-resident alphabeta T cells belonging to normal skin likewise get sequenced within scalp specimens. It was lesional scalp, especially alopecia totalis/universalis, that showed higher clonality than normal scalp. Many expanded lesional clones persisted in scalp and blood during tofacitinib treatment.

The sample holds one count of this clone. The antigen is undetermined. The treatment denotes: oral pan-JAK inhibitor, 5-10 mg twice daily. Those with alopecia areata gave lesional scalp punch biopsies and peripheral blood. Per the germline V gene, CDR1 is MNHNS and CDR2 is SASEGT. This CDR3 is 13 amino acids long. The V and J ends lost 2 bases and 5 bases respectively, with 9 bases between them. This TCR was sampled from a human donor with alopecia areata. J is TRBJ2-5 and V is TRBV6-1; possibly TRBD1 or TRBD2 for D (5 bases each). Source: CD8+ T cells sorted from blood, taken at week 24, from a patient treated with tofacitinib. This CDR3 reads CASSEQGDETQYF. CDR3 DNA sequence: TGTGCCAGCAGTGAACAGGGAGACGAGACCCAGTACTTC.